These T cell receptor beta chains were read from a single sample in a study of OX40 agonist ivuxolimab in advanced cancers. The data were produced by immunoSEQ multiplex PCR, yet TCRdb's version contains in-frame clones alone and is incomplete. In the table there are 75,000 to 95,000 clones, 70% to 90% of which are singletons. This specimen consisted of CD4+ or CD8+ T cells sorted from blood, obtained in a trial of the OX40 agonist ivuxolimab. Every receptor here comes from an adult with an advanced solid tumor such as melanoma, head and neck, liver or kidney cancer. The CDR3 runs from the conserved cysteine through the conserved F or W. D genes are given only for firm matches. Where a row states a size, it is once, few, many or the class of an expanded clone; other rows omit it.

cdr3_length: 15; v_call: TRBV5-1; clone_size: -; j_call: TRBJ2-7; d_call: TRBD2; cdr3_nt: TGCGCCAGCAGACCGTGGATTAGCGGGACCTACGAGCAGTACTTC; cdr3_aa: CASRPWISGTYEQYF
cdr3_length: 16; v_call: TRBV27; clone_size: -; j_call: TRBJ2-3; d_call: TRBD2; cdr3_nt: TGTGCCAGCCACTATACCAGCGGGAGGGCCGTAGATACGCAGTATTTT; cdr3_aa: CASHYTSGRAVDTQYF
cdr3_length: 14; v_call: TRBV5-1; clone_size: -; j_call: TRBJ2-7; d_call: TRBD1; cdr3_nt: TGCGCCAGCAGTCGGGACAGGGGTTGGGACGAGCAGTACTTC; cdr3_aa: CASSRDRGWDEQYF
cdr3_length: 11; v_call: TRBV5-8; clone_size: -; j_call: TRBJ1-1; d_call: -; cdr3_nt: TGTGCCAGCAGCTTCGATATAGAAGCTTTCTTT; cdr3_aa: CASSFDIEAFF
cdr3_length: 17; v_call: TRBV7-9; clone_size: -; j_call: TRBJ2-6; d_call: TRBD1; cdr3_nt: TGTGCCAGCAGCCCGGGACAGGGGGCGGCTGGGGCCAACGTCCTGACTTTC; cdr3_aa: CASSPGQGAAGANVLTF
cdr3_length: 15; v_call: TRBV18; clone_size: -; j_call: TRBJ1-3; d_call: -; cdr3_nt: TGTGCCAGCTCACCATCGGGAACCTCTGGAAACACCATATATTTT; cdr3_aa: CASSPSGTSGNTIYF
cdr3_length: 17; v_call: TRBV28; clone_size: -; j_call: TRBJ2-1; d_call: TRBD1; cdr3_nt: TGTGCCAGCAGTAGAGCGAAACAGGGGGCCCCCTACAATGAGCAGTTCTTC; cdr3_aa: CASSRAKQGAPYNEQFF
cdr3_length: 12; v_call: TRBV6-1; clone_size: once; j_call: TRBJ1-2; d_call: -; cdr3_nt: TGTGCCAGCATTTCCTTTACACGGAGCTACACCTTC; cdr3_aa: CASISFTRSYTF
cdr3_length: 15; v_call: TRBV5-1; clone_size: -; j_call: TRBJ1-1; d_call: -; cdr3_nt: TGCGCCAGCAGCTACCGCGACAGTATGAACACTGAAGCTTTCTTT; cdr3_aa: CASSYRDSMNTEAFF
cdr3_length: 14; v_call: TRBV4-1; clone_size: -; j_call: TRBJ2-7; d_call: TRBD1; cdr3_nt: TGCGCCAGCACTCCGACAGGGGCTAACTACGAGCAGTACTTC; cdr3_aa: CASTPTGANYEQYF